Listed below are T cell receptor beta chains from one sample, sequenced in a study of blood T cells in healthy people across ages. TCRdb itself ran the 5' RACE reads through MiXCR, one entry per CDR3 protein. The sample records 800,000 to 950,000 distinct CDR3 sequences, approximately 32% being singletons. The data were also submitted as part of a second study, on T cells of mothers and their children.

Sequenced: blood. These receptors were taken from a woman between 35 and 50 years old in good health. Both conserved end residues are part of each CDR3. D genes are given only for firm matches. Expanded clones get a size class; other rows say once, few or many, or leave the size out.

>TRBJ2-3|.|.|TRBV7-3
CASSLLATPTDTQYF
TGTGCCAGCAGCTTGCTAGCGACCCCGACAGATACGCAGTATTTT
>TRBJ2-1|many|TRBD2|TRBV12-3/TRBV12-4
CASSLLAGGPSYNEQFF
TGTGCCAGCAGTTTACTAGCGGGGGGACCCTCCTACAATGAGCAGTTCTTC
>TRBJ1-1|few|.|TRBV28
CASSIGRVSEAFF
TGTGCCAGCAGTATAGGCAGGGTTAGTGAAGCTTTCTTT
>TRBJ1-5|many|TRBD1|TRBV29-1
CSVAGGQDNQPQHF
TGCAGCGTTGCGGGTGGACAGGACAATCAGCCCCAGCATTTT
>TRBJ2-7|.|TRBD1|TRBV12-3/TRBV12-4
CASSAGQGSNEQYF
TGTGCCAGCAGTGCGGGACAGGGATCCAACGAGCAGTACTTC
>TRBJ2-1|.|.|TRBV20-1
CSARSPRGPEQFF
TGCAGTGCTAGATCCCCCAGGGGCCCTGAGCAGTTCTTC
>TRBJ2-5|.|.|TRBV7-3
CASSLFVQETQYF
TGTGCCAGCAGCTTATTTGTCCAAGAGACCCAGTACTTC
>TRBJ2-7|.|TRBD1|TRBV2
CASGQGTYNEQYF
TGTGCCAGCGGACAGGGGACCTACAATGAGCAGTACTTC
>TRBJ2-1|many|.|TRBV18
CASSASGARWDEQFF
TGTGCCAGCTCAGCATCCGGGGCCCGGTGGGATGAGCAGTTCTTC
>TRBJ2-7|many|.|TRBV7-2
CASSLALMVWDVGYEQYF
TGTGCCAGCAGCTTAGCGCTAATGGTGTGGGATGTAGGGTACGAGCAGTACTTC
>TRBJ1-1|.|TRBD1|TRBV24-1
CATSDLHRGIEAFF
TGTGCCACCAGTGATTTGCACAGGGGAATTGAAGCTTTCTTT
>TRBJ2-3|many|.|TRBV10-3
CAISESVRGSTDTQYF
TGTGCCATCAGTGAGTCTGTTAGGGGGAGCACAGATACGCAGTATTTT
>TRBJ2-3|few|.|TRBV27
CASLINTDTQYF
TGTGCCAGCCTAATCAACACAGATACGCAGTATTTT
>TRBJ2-3|.|.|TRBV28
CASSFLVGVAADTQYF
TGTGCCAGCAGTTTCCTGGTTGGGGTAGCCGCTGATACGCAGTATTTT
>TRBJ2-7|many|.|TRBV5-1
CASTLTGTTYEQYF
TGCGCCAGCACCCTAACCGGGACCACCTACGAGCAGTACTTC
>TRBJ2-2|.|TRBD1|TRBV3-1
CASRGQGKNTGELFF
TGTGCCAGCAGGGGACAGGGGAAGAACACCGGGGAGCTGTTTTTT
>TRBJ2-7|few|TRBD2|TRBV20-1
CSAKGLAVSYEQYF
TGCAGTGCGAAGGGACTAGCGGTCTCCTACGAGCAGTACTTC
>TRBJ1-2|.|.|TRBV24-1
CATSDAGTYMDGHTF
TGTGCCACCAGTGATGCCGGGACCTATATGGATGGCCACACCTTC
>TRBJ2-1|many|.|TRBV4-3
CASSRGHYNEQFF
TGCGCCAGCAGCCGAGGACATTACAATGAGCAGTTCTTC
>TRBJ2-3|few|TRBD1|TRBV20-1
CSPGDRGSGDTQYF
TGCAGCCCGGGGGACAGGGGGTCAGGAGATACGCAGTATTTT
>TRBJ1-5|few|.|TRBV5-1
CASSFDGAGNQPQHF
TGCGCCAGCAGCTTCGACGGAGCCGGTAATCAGCCCCAGCATTTT
>TRBJ2-2|.|.|TRBV25-1
CASGLWGGELFF
TGTGCCAGCGGCCTCTGGGGCGGGGAGCTGTTTTTT
>TRBJ2-7|.|.|TRBV7-2
CASSGPGLREQYF
TGTGCCAGCAGCGGGCCAGGGTTGCGCGAGCAGTACTTC
>TRBJ2-2|few|.|TRBV7-3
CASRPQHTGELFF
TGTGCCAGCAGACCACAGCACACCGGGGAGCTGTTTTTT
>TRBJ2-3|.|TRBD2|TRBV11-3
CASSLDGGGGGIRTQYF
TGTGCCAGCAGCTTAGATGGAGGTGGGGGAGGGATTCGCACGCAGTATTTT
>TRBJ2-1|.|TRBD2|TRBV7-9
CASSLARLAAINEQFF
TGTGCCAGCAGCTTAGCCAGGCTAGCGGCCATAAATGAGCAGTTCTTC
>TRBJ2-1|many|TRBD2|TRBV12-3/TRBV12-4
CASSFSAGGPNEQFF
TGTGCCAGCAGTTTCTCGGCGGGGGGGCCCAATGAGCAGTTCTTC
>TRBJ1-5|.|.|TRBV5-5
CASSGIEQRNQPQHF
TGTGCCAGCAGCGGAATCGAACAGCGAAATCAGCCCCAGCATTTT
>TRBJ2-1|few|.|TRBV2
CASSEGYEQFF
TGTGCCAGCAGTGAGGGGTATGAGCAGTTCTTC
>TRBJ2-7|many|TRBD2|TRBV20-1
CSARLASEQYF
TGCAGTGCGAGACTAGCCTCCGAGCAGTACTTC
>TRBJ1-1|few|TRBD1|TRBV10-3
CAIGTGDSYTEAFF
TGTGCCATAGGGACAGGGGATTCGTACACTGAAGCTTTCTTT